The clone carrying this TCR beta chain was seen only a few times. The sample is drawn from a study of T cells in Graves' hyperthyroidism and ophthalmopathy. Authors of the study amplified TCR beta CDR3 regions from RNA transcripts. TCR CDR3 regions were first amplified by RT-PCR with HTBI primers. MiXCR was run by TCRdb on the multiplex PCR reads, yielding one entry per CDR3 protein. The data hold 350,000 to 450,000 distinct CDR3 sequences, with more than 12% observed a single time. Sequencing was done on a sample of blood. This sequence originates from a man aged 45 to 65 with Graves' ophthalmopathy.

The CDR3 loop reads CSASGAFIANEQFF. For the CDR3, the DNA is TGCAGTGCTAGTGGAGCGTTTATAGCTAATGAGCAGTTCTTC. The J gene is TRBJ2-1, the V gene TRBV20-1; D not resolved. The ends were cut back, 3 bases at V and 7 bases at J, with 16 bases in the middle. The CDR3 is 14 residues long. The germline V gene encodes CDR1 DFQATT and CDR2 SNEGSKA (reference sequence).